These T cell receptor beta chains were read from a single sample in a study of blood T cells in healthy people across ages. In TCRdb, the 5' RACE reads were re-called with MiXCR into one record per CDR3 protein. This sample yields 1.2 million to 1.5 million distinct CDR3 sequences, of which around two fifths are seen a single time; 7.9% belongs to the top ten. The source material was blood. These receptor sequences come from a woman aged 18-30 years in good health. Both conserved end residues are part of each CDR3. D genes are given only for firm matches. Some rows have no size entry. The others give once, few or many, or a class for an expanded clone.

clone_size	j_call	v_call	d_call	cdr3_aa	cdr3_nt
NA	TRBJ1-2	TRBV29-1	TRBD1	CSVTGASGQGYGYTF	TGCAGCGTCACCGGTGCCTCGGGACAGGGGTATGGCTACACCTTC
NA	TRBJ2-1	TRBV5-5	TRBD2	CASSSVAGEMYEQFF	TGTGCCAGCAGCTCGGTAGCGGGAGAAATGTATGAGCAGTTCTTC
NA	TRBJ2-5	TRBV19	NA	CASKERGNQETQYF	TGTGCCAGTAAGGAGCGAGGAAATCAAGAGACCCAGTACTTC
NA	TRBJ2-1	TRBV7-2	TRBD2	CASSPGGWQLNYNEQFF	TGTGCCAGCAGCCCGGGGGGATGGCAGTTAAATTACAATGAGCAGTTCTTC
NA	TRBJ2-3	TRBV4-1	TRBD2	CASSQAPGLAGPTDTQYF	TGCGCCAGCAGCCAAGCCCCGGGACTAGCGGGACCCACAGATACGCAGTATTTT
NA	TRBJ2-1	TRBV12-3/TRBV12-4	NA	CASSLILEGDGEQFF	TGTGCCAGCAGTTTAATTCTAGAGGGAGATGGGGAGCAGTTCTTC
NA	TRBJ2-4	TRBV29-1	NA	CSAERLLAKNIQYF	TGCAGCGCGGAGAGACTCTTAGCCAAAAACATTCAGTACTTC
NA	TRBJ1-5	TRBV28	TRBD1	CASSSAGGFVGQPQHF	TGTGCCAGCAGTTCGGCAGGGGGTTTCGTTGGTCAGCCCCAGCATTTT
few	TRBJ1-2	TRBV29-1	TRBD1	CSTTGDGYTF	TGCAGCACCACAGGGGATGGCTACACCTTC
NA	TRBJ2-1	TRBV9	NA	CASSAPGVPEQFF	TGTGCCAGCAGTGCCCCGGGCGTCCCAGAGCAGTTCTTC
NA	TRBJ1-2	TRBV6-1	NA	CASREGANYGYTF	TGTGCCAGCAGAGAAGGAGCTAACTATGGCTACACCTTC
NA	TRBJ2-5	TRBV7-2	TRBD2	CASSSLYPLAGGIQETQYF	TGTGCCAGCAGCTCCCTTTACCCCCTAGCGGGGGGGATACAAGAGACCCAGTACTTC
few	TRBJ1-2	TRBV12-3/TRBV12-4	TRBD1	CASSLRDRVDYYGYTF	TGTGCCAGCAGCCTTAGGGACAGGGTTGATTACTATGGCTACACCTTC
few	TRBJ2-7	TRBV27	NA	CASREGGTKTSYEQYF	TGTGCCAGCCGCGAGGGGGGGACCAAAACCTCCTACGAGCAGTACTTC
NA	TRBJ1-2	TRBV4-1	NA	CASSQDWTRVRYGYTF	TGCGCCAGCAGCCAAGATTGGACAAGGGTCCGCTATGGCTACACCTTC
NA	TRBJ2-4	TRBV6-1	NA	CASSERATAKNIQYF	TGTGCCAGCAGTGAAAGGGCGACAGCCAAAAACATTCAGTACTTC
NA	TRBJ1-5	TRBV5-1	TRBD1	CASSFGGTEVEPQHF	TGCGCCAGCAGCTTCGGGGGGACAGAAGTCGAGCCCCAGCATTTT
NA	TRBJ2-7	TRBV4-1	NA	CASSRQTGFSYEQYF	TGCGCCAGCAGCCGGCAGACGGGTTTCTCCTACGAGCAGTACTTC
NA	TRBJ2-3	TRBV5-1	TRBD2	CASSPHGLATDTQYF	TGCGCCAGCAGCCCGCACGGACTAGCAACAGATACGCAGTATTTT
NA	TRBJ1-5	TRBV6-4	TRBD1	CASSEDRGVGPQHF	TGTGCCAGCAGTGAAGACAGGGGTGTAGGGCCCCAGCATTTT
NA	TRBJ2-4	TRBV5-8	TRBD1	CASSKGTESKNIQYF	TGTGCCAGCAGCAAAGGGACAGAGTCCAAAAACATTCAGTACTTC
NA	TRBJ1-5	TRBV7-6	NA	CASRLGGVNQPQHF	TGTGCCAGCCGCTTAGGCGGGGTCAACCAGCCCCAGCATTTT